This T cell receptor beta chain was found in a study (dated by TCRdb to between 2014 and 2017). About the investigation overall: The study examined whether tumor-infiltrating Tregs in breast cancer are drawn from blood Tregs or arise in situ by conversion from other CD4+ T cell subsets.

Based on the germline V gene (reference sequence), the CDR1 and CDR2 sequences are DFQATT and SNEGSKA. The CDR3 is made up of 14 amino acids, end residues included. Solely the CDR3 DNA is kept, with 42 bases framed from the first base. Relative to germline, V is 6 bases shorter and J is 4 bases shorter, with 19 bases between their ends. Full-length TCR variable regions were amplified by 5' RACE PCR with constant-region reverse primers, and semi-nested PCR with Nested Universal Primer A was subsequently performed. Using the ReliaPrep RNA Cell Miniprep System, total RNA was extracted, and the SMARTer RACE 5'/3' Kit was then used to reverse transcribe the RNA into 5'RACE-ready cDNA. Multiplex adaptors were used to barcode full-length TCR alpha and beta libraries, and the barcoded libraries were sequenced on an Illumina MiSeq. As for the authors' bioinformatics: For each of nine subset-tissue groups, sequencing data from the five patients were pooled, and the groups were compared by unsupervised clustering of TCR gene usage. The Morisita-Horn index, with shared sequences weighted by their contribution to each repertoire, was used to calculate repertoire similarity. TCRdb itself trimmed the public reads at Q25 with fastp, ran MiXCR and retained productive beta chains. Rows are unified per CDR3 protein, each entry keeping the most common DNA and genes. These V and J calls originate from TCRdb's pipeline instead of the authors' own analysis. The sample profile shows tens of thousands of distinct CDR3 sequences; about 28% of them were found once. Approximately 2.3% of the sample lies in the top ten.

Turning to this clonotype: This receptor's antigen is unknown. The conserved phenylalanine or tryptophan normally closing the CDR3 is absent here, so this likely arose from a read error.

Paper-wide results and their limitations: Tumor memory CD4+ T cell TCR gene usage clustered with blood and lymph node memory CD4+ cells and lymph node naive CD4+ cells. Rather than covering whole repertoires, validation in the larger cohort was restricted to a single TCR beta V-J rearrangement. The greatest overlap of tumor-infiltrating Treg TCR alpha and beta sequences was observed with tumor naive CD4+ T cells, followed by blood naive CD4+ T cells.

To purify naive CD4+ T cells, the Miltenyi Naive CD4+ T Cell Isolation kit was used, and CD25 microbeads served to deplete Tregs. Tregs, naive and memory CD4+ T cells from tumor, blood and ipsilateral draining lymph nodes of about 5 breast cancer patients underwent full-length TCR alpha and beta sequencing. Ficoll density gradient centrifugation was used to isolate mononuclear cells from lymph nodes or from over 40 ml of peripheral blood. Sorted cell populations were confirmed by FACS to exceed 90% purity. The rearranged chain carries TRBV20-1 and TRBJ2-7; no D gene is confidently identified. The origin of this receptor is a female donor with breast cancer. The specimen was naive CD4+ T cells sorted from blood. The cell subset or site tag for this specimen amounts to: naive CD4+ T cells, CD4+CD45RA+CD25-. The CDR3 reads as follows: CSATSGRTVYEQYL. The nucleotide sequence reads as follows: TGCAGTGCGACCTCTGGGCGGACCGTATACGAGCAGTACCTC.